The 22 T cell receptor beta chains reported below all come from one sample, sequenced in a study of radiation and T cells in renal cell carcinoma (dated by TCRdb to 2018 to 2021). What the time point label conveys for this sample: blood 4 weeks post-SBRT, at nephrectomy. Explained via the paper, the treatment or condition label denotes: 15 Gy SBRT to primary tumor, nephrectomy 4 weeks later. Library preparation employed the immunoSEQ multiplex PCR assay. Drawn from immuneACCESS, this table holds only the in-frame rearrangements with V and J called that TCRdb kept. Clones are partly lost; checked studies trace under half to an unresolved V gene and leave the rest unexplained. This sample is represented by roughly 100,000 clones; 75% to 85% of them were singletons. The ten most abundant clones make up approximately 7.8% of the sample. The sequences come from blood, collected from a patient whose treatment included radiotherapy and nephrectomy. All receptors derive from a man aged 55 to 70 with renal cell carcinoma.

V usage is TRBV7-8 and J usage is TRBJ2-3; D gene unclear. V was pared by 5 bases and J by 4 bases, with 16 bases between. The CDR3 has 15 residues. The germline V gene encodes CDR1 SGHVS and CDR2 FQNEAQ. The CDR3, as DNA: TGTGCCAGCAGCCAACATAGCTTGTCCTCAGATACGCAGTATTTT. This encodes CASSQHSLSSDTQYF.

The V call is TRBV7-2, the J call TRBJ2-4; unclear D gene. This CDR3 has 16 amino acids. Germline assignment: CDR1 SGHTA and CDR2 FQGNSA. The V and J ends lost 0 bases and 0 bases respectively, with 9 bases between them. This CDR3 is CASSLARFAAKNIQYF. The CDR3 DNA follows: TGTGCCAGCAGCTTAGCCCGATTTGCAGCCAAAAACATTCAGTACTTC. Supplemented by reference TRBV7-2 and TRBJ2-4, the full variable domain reads GAGVSQSPSNKVTEKGKDVELRCDPISGHTALYWYRQSLGQGLEFLIYFQGNSAPDKSGLPSDRFSAERTGGSVSTLTIQRTQQEDSAVYLCASSLARFAAKNIQYFGAGTRLSVL.

This chain uses TRBV6-5 with TRBJ1-6; D ambiguous. Germline lookup yields CDR1 MNHEY and CDR2 SVGAGI. The length of the CDR3 is 14 residues. V shed 2 bases and J shed 10 bases, with 12 bases lying between them. Here the CDR3 reads CASSYREVESPLHF. The DNA for the CDR3 is TGTGCCAGCAGTTACAGGGAAGTAGAGTCACCCCTCCACTTT.

The V call is TRBV29-1, the J call TRBJ2-3, with 13 bases identical to TRBD2. CDR3 length: 18 residues. The junction had 7 bases not matched to a gene; V was cut back by 1 base and J by 0 bases. CDR1 is SQVTM and CDR2 is ANQGSEA in the germline V gene. The chain's CDR3 is CSVEGRTSGGSSTDTQYF. As DNA, the CDR3 is TGCAGCGTTGAAGGGAGGACTAGCGGGGGTTCTAGCACAGATACGCAGTATTTT.

The chain is built from TRBV7-2 and TRBJ1-5; D unclear. The germline V and J ends were trimmed by 4 bases and 0 bases, with 10 bases remaining between them. Germline V gene sequence: CDR1 SGHTA, CDR2 FQGNSA. The CDR3 extends over 15 amino acids. The CDR3 region is CASSSFPISNQPQHF. Here the CDR3 DNA reads TGTGCCAGCAGCTCATTCCCGATTAGCAATCAGCCCCAGCATTTT.

The rearrangement links TRBV19 to TRBJ2-7, with D unresolved. This CDR3 has 12 residues. CDR1 is LNHDA, CDR2 SQIVND, per germline (reference sequence). Trimming removed 1 base from V and 6 bases from J, with 7 bases in between. CDR3 sequence (DNA): TGTGCCAGTAGTATAGGATTCTCCGAGCAGTACTTC. Encoded protein: CASSIGFSEQYF. Complete variable domain (other parts from reference TRBV19 and TRBJ2-7): DGGITQSPKYLFRKEGQNVTLSCEQNLNHDAMYWYRQDPGQGLRLIYYSQIVNDFQKGDIAEGYSVSREKKESFPLTVTSAQKNPTAFYLCASSIGFSEQYFGPGTRLTVT.

The chain has TRBV7-9 and TRBJ2-3; D is perhaps TRBD1 (5 bases). The CDR3 spans 14 residues. Germline-derived CDR1 and CDR2 are SEHNR and FQNEAQ (reference sequence). Trimming left V 5 bases short and J 6 bases short, with 15 bases between. The chain's CDR3 is CASSQGHAADTQYF. The CDR3 coding sequence is TGTGCCAGCAGCCAGGGTCACGCCGCGGATACGCAGTATTTT.

The genes are TRBV10-3 and TRBJ2-2; D is possibly TRBD2 (6 bases). Trimming shortened V by 3 bases and J by 2 bases, and 10 bases separated the two germline ends. CDR3 size: 15 residues. In germline, CDR1 is ENHRY, CDR2 SYGVKD. The CDR3 nucleotides read TGTGCCATCAGTGACGGGAGAGCCAACACCGGGGAGCTGTTTTTT. This encodes CAISDGRANTGELFF.

J is TRBJ2-5 and V is TRBV30, with TRBD1 matching 8 bases. Trimming cost V 1 base and J 4 bases; bases outside gene matches: 5. CDR1 is GTSNPN, CDR2 SVGIG, per germline (reference sequence). CDR3 length: 14 amino acids. The DNA for the CDR3 is TGTGCCTGGAGTGGAGGGCAGGGGGCAGAGACCCAGTACTTC. Translated, it gives CAWSGGQGAETQYF.

The gene calls are TRBV14 and TRBJ1-1; tentative D call: TRBD1 (5 bases). The CDR3 has 14 residues. The ends were cut back, 4 bases at V and 4 bases at J, with 13 bases in the middle. CDR1 SGHDN and CDR2 FVKESK come from the germline V gene. In DNA, the CDR3 is TGTGCCAGCAGCCGCCAGGGTATAGGCACTGAAGCTTTCTTT. Encoded protein: CASSRQGIGTEAFF.

There are a few counts of this clone. The chain joins TRBV19 to TRBJ2-7; TRBD2 matches at 7 bases. With 3 bases clipped from V and 3 bases from J, the junction kept 8 bases outside the gene matches. CDR1 and CDR2 (germline): LNHDA, SQIVND (reference sequence). The CDR3 runs to 15 residues. The CDR3 DNA follows: TGTGCCAGTAGTATCGGGGGGAGCAGTCTCTACGAGCAGTACTTC. Translating it yields CASSIGGSSLYEQYF.

V is TRBV10-1 and J is TRBJ2-7; TRBD2 agrees at 12 bases. The germline CDR1 and CDR2 sequences are WNHNN and SYGVQD (reference sequence). V lost 6 bases to trimming and J lost 3 bases; unmatched junction nucleotides: 6. CDR3 length: 15 amino acids. CDR3 DNA: TGCGCCAGCAGCGAGGGACTAGCGGGCCACTACGAGCAGTACTTC. The encoded protein is CASSEGLAGHYEQYF.

This sequence joins TRBV28 and TRBJ2-7, with 7 bases that match TRBD2. V lost 6 bases to trimming and J lost 7 bases; unmatched junction nucleotides: 18. The CDR3 consists of 16 residues. Germline loops: CDR1 MDHEN, CDR2 SYDVKM. The chain's CDR3 is CASSLGRLAHTREQYF. In DNA, the CDR3 is TGTGCCAGCAGCCTAGGGCGACTAGCACACACGCGGGAGCAGTACTTC.

The rearrangement uses TRBV15 and TRBJ1-1, with 10 bases that match TRBD1. Trimming at V came to 5 bases and at J to 12 bases, leaving 9 bases not matched to a gene. This CDR3 has 13 amino acids. CDR1 and CDR2 from the germline V gene are LNHNV and YYDKDF (reference sequence). The CDR3 DNA sequence: TGTGCCACCAGCCGGGACAGGGGTGCGAAAACTTTCTTT. It specifies CATSRDRGAKTFF.

V gene TRBV6-6 combines with J gene TRBJ2-5; possible D gene TRBD1, 6 bases. The CDR3 is 16 amino acids. The germline V gene encodes CDR1 MNHNY and CDR2 SVGAGI (reference sequence). The V end was cut by 0 bases, the J end by 3 bases, with 14 bases between. The CDR3 DNA reads as TGTGCCAGCAGTTACTCGTCCCGGGACACTAAAGAGACCCAGTACTTC. Translation gives CASSYSSRDTKETQYF.

The chain combines TRBV6-6 with TRBJ1-4, with D uncertain. This CDR3 contains 14 residues. The V gene lost 0 bases and the J gene lost 5 bases, with 7 bases spanning the gap. Germline V gene lookup returns CDR1 MNHNY and CDR2 SVGAGI (reference sequence). The DNA of the CDR3 is TGTGCCAGCAGTTACTCCCGGAGCAATGAAAAACTGTTTTTT. Amino acids: CASSYSRSNEKLFF.

The DNA of the CDR3 is TGTGCCAGCCGACCCGGGGTAGCTGTGTACGAGCAGTACTTC. Its translation: CASRPGVAVYEQYF. The chain joins TRBV6-1 to TRBJ2-7, with a possible D match to TRBD2 (5 bases). Germline V gene sequence: CDR1 MNHNS, CDR2 SASEGT. V lost 8 bases, J lost 4 bases, and 18 bases lay in between. The CDR3 spans 14 residues.

The chain links TRBV28 to TRBJ1-1, with a tentative D call TRBD1 (5 bases). Trimming took 5 bases from V and 4 from J, leaving 11 bases between them. The CDR3 totals 13 residues. Germline loops: CDR1 MDHEN, CDR2 SYDVKM. CDR3 DNA sequence: TGTGCCAGCAGTCCCGGGACGTCCACTGAAGCTTTCTTT. It specifies CASSPGTSTEAFF.

V gene TRBV9 combines with J gene TRBJ2-3, with D possibly TRBD2 on 7 matching bases. V shed 3 bases and J shed 1 base, with 15 bases lying between them. Germline CDR1 is SGDLS and CDR2 is YYNGEE. CDR3 length: 16 amino acids. CDR3 DNA: TGTGCCAGCAGCGCGCGGGCGGGGGCCGGCACAGATACGCAGTATTTT. Translation gives CASSARAGAGTDTQYF. The entire variable domain, with the rest obtained from reference TRBV9 and TRBJ2-3, is as follows: DSGVTQTPKHLITATGQRVTLRCSPRSGDLSVYWYQQSLDQGLQFLIQYYNGEERAKGNILERFSAQQFPDLHSELNLSSLELGDSALYFCASSARAGAGTDTQYFGPGTRLTVL.

J is TRBJ1-2 and V is TRBV9; D not certain. V lost 0 bases, J lost 7 bases, and 10 bases lay in between. The V gene's germline CDR1 is SGDLS and CDR2 YYNGEE. The CDR3 totals 13 residues. The CDR3 here is CASSVDHKGGYTF. The CDR3 DNA sequence: TGTGCCAGCAGCGTAGATCACAAAGGTGGCTACACCTTC.

J is TRBJ2-2 and V is TRBV4-1; perhaps TRBD1 as D (5 bases). V lost 4 bases to trimming and J lost 5 bases, with 14 bases between them. This CDR3 has 15 amino acids. CDR1 and CDR2 (germline): MGHRA, YSYEKL. The CDR3 nucleotides read TGCGCCAGCAGCCCCGTGGGGCGGAAGACCGGGGAGCTGTTTTTT. Residues: CASSPVGRKTGELFF.

This clone was detected only a few times. The chain recombines TRBV10-2 with TRBJ2-1; no reliable D call. The CDR3 is 12 residues long. CDR1 is WSHSY and CDR2 is SAAADI in the germline V gene. V lost 3 bases and J lost 12, with 12 bases in between. The CDR3 DNA is TGCGCCAGCAGTGACCCTACTAAGGGGCAGTTCTTC. Amino acid sequence: CASSDPTKGQFF.